The clone carrying this TCR beta chain has a count of ten or more. Its antigen is not known. Researchers took RNA transcripts and amplified TCR beta CDR3 regions from them. An initial RT-PCR round employing HTBI primers preceded a second-round multiplex PCR. TCRdb fed the multiplex PCR reads into MiXCR, producing one record per CDR3 protein. The sample yields about 700,000 distinct CDR3 sequences, about two fifths seen once. V was cut by 1 base and J by 5 bases, with 20 bases left in between. CDR3 size: 17 residues. The germline V gene encodes CDR1 MGHRA and CDR2 YSYEKL. The sample is drawn from a study of Graves' ophthalmopathy and Graves' hyperthyroidism. Study-level background: Untreated patients at initial diagnosis provided peripheral blood.

Findings and caveats of the study: In blood, most expanded thyroid clonotypes above 0.001 frequency were also detected.

Clinicians made diagnoses from clinical symptoms, serum thyroxine, TRAb, thyroid ultrasound and orbital computed tomography. The V call is TRBV4-1, the J call TRBJ1-2, with unresolved D. The source material was peripheral blood. The origin of this receptor is an adult man with Graves' ophthalmopathy. CDR3 sequence: CASSQGRGPSRDYGYTF. The CDR3 nucleotides are TGCGCCAGCAGCCAAGGTCGAGGACCGTCCCGAGATTATGGCTACACCTTC.